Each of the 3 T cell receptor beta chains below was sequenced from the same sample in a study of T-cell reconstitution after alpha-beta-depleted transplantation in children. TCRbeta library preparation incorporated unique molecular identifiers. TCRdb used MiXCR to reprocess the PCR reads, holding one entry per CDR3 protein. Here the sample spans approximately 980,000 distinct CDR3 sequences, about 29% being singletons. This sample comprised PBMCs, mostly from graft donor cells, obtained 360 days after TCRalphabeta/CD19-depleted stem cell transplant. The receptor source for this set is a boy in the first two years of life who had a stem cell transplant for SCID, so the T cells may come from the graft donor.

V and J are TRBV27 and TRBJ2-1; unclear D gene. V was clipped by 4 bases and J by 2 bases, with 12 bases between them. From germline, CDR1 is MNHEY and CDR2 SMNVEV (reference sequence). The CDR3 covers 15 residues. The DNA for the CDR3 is TGTGCCAGCAGTTCGAGGACGGCTACCTACAATGAGCAGTTCTTC. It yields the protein CASSSRTATYNEQFF.

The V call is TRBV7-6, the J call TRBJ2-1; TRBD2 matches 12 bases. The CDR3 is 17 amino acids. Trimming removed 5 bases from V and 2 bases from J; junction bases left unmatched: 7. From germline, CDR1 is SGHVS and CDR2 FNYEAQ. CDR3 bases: TGTGCCAGCAGCCAGACTAGCGGGGGCCTCGCCTACAATGAGCAGTTCTTC. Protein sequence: CASSQTSGGLAYNEQFF.

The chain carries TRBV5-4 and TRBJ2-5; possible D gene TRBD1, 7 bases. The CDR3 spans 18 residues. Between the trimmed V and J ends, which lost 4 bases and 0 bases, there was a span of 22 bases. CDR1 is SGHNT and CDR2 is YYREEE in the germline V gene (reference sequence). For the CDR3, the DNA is TGTGCCAGCAGCGTAGACGCGGGACAGCCAATGTACCAAGAGACCCAGTACTTC. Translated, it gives CASSVDAGQPMYQETQYF.